These T cell receptor beta chains were read from a single sample in a study of blood T cell repertoires in COVID-19. Produced via immunoSEQ multiplex PCR; TCRdb's table is partial and in-frame only. The data show some 170,000 clones, roughly 87% seen once. Source material: peripheral blood. The source is a woman aged 70-85 years with acute or convalescent COVID-19. CDR3s include the opening cysteine and the closing phenylalanine or tryptophan. Each record gives: clone size, V gene, D gene, J gene, CDR3 protein, CDR3 DNA. D genes are given only for firm matches. Some rows mark clone size as missing; the rest say once, few, many or name a class of expanded clone.

NA	TRBV28	TRBD1	TRBJ1-2	CASSPGTGEYGYTF	TGTGCCAGCAGTCCAGGGACAGGAGAGTATGGCTACACCTTC
NA	TRBV18	TRBD1	TRBJ2-7	CASSPGQGTVDEQYF	TGTGCCAGCTCACCGGGACAGGGAACGGTCGACGAGCAGTACTTC
NA	TRBV5-4	TRBD1	TRBJ2-5	CASSRDSKETQYF	TGTGCCAGCAGCCGGGACAGCAAAGAGACCCAGTACTTC
NA	TRBV2	NA	TRBJ1-2	CASSERGISYGYTF	TGTGCCAGCAGTGAAAGGGGAATCTCCTATGGCTACACCTTC
once	TRBV7-9	NA	TRBJ2-3	CASSLNGETDTQYF	TGTGCCAGCAGCTTAAACGGGGAGACAGATACGCAGTATTTT
NA	TRBV2	TRBD1	TRBJ1-5	CASRLQGGRNQPQHF	TGTGCCAGCAGGTTACAGGGGGGACGCAATCAGCCCCAGCATTTT
NA	TRBV3-1/TRBV3-2	TRBD1	TRBJ2-2	CASTRLAGGNGELFF	TGTGCCAGCACCCGGCTGGCAGGGGGAAACGGGGAGCTGTTTTTT
NA	TRBV18	TRBD1	TRBJ1-6	CASSSTGGSPLHF	TGTGCCAGCTCATCGACAGGGGGTTCACCCCTCCACTTT
NA	TRBV19	NA	TRBJ1-5	CASSPGAGQPQHF	TGTGCCAGTAGCCCAGGGGCCGGTCAGCCCCAGCATTTT
NA	TRBV19	TRBD2	TRBJ2-1	CASMGLGAGGRTYNEQFF	TGTGCCAGTATGGGCTTGGGAGCGGGGGGGCGAACGTACAATGAGCAGTTCTTC
NA	TRBV7-9	NA	TRBJ1-4	CASSYGGEKLFF	TGTGCCAGCAGCTACGGAGGAGAAAAACTGTTTTTT
once	TRBV9	TRBD2	TRBJ2-7	CASSVISGSLEQYF	TGTGCCAGCAGCGTAATTAGCGGGAGTCTCGAGCAGTACTTC
NA	TRBV12-3/TRBV12-4	NA	TRBJ2-1	CASNLDWNNEQFF	TGTGCCAGCAACTTGGACTGGAACAATGAGCAGTTCTTC
once	TRBV30	NA	TRBJ1-2	CAWSAGLAGYGYTF	TGTGCCTGGTCAGCCGGCTTAGCGGGCTATGGCTACACCTTC